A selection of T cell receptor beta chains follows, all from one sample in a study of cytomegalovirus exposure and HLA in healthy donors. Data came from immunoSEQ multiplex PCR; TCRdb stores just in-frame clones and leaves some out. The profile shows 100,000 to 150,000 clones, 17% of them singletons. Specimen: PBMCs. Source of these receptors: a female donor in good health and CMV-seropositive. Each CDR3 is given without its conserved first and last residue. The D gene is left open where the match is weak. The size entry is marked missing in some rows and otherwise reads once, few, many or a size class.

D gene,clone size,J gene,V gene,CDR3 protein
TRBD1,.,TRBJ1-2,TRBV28,ASSPTRTGLFPYGYT
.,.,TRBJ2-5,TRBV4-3,ASSQEWTAMYQETQY
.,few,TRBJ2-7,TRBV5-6,ASRYQGLPPEQY
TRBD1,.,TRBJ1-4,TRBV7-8,ASSGLDRAFFEKLF
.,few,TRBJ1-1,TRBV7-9,ASSFQGGITEAF
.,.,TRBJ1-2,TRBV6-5,ASSYSRVSFGYT
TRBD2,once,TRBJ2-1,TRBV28,ATRLAGAYNEQF
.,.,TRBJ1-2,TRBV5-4,ASSLDRTYGYT
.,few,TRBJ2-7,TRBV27,ASSRGTVSYEQY
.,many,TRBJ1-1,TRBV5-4,ASSLGLQAF
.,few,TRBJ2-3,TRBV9,ASSAQGMSTDTQY
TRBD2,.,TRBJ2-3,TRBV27,ASSPVPGLAGGIDTQY
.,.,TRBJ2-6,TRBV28,ASSSVTGVLT
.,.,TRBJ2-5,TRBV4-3,ASSQGAGDAWETQY
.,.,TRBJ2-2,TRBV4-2,ASSQDHRVQNTGELF
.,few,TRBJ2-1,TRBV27,ASSPASTGAHSYNEQF
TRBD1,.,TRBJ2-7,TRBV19,ASSIGGQGKGYEQY
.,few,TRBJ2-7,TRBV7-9,ASSFPRAPYEQY
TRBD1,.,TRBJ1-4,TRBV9,ASSPHRDRGEKLF
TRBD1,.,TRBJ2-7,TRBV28,ASSSTGWGEQY
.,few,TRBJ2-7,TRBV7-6,AGPAASKTYEQY
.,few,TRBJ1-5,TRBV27,AAGGYQPQH
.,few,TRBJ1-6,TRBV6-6,ASSPSSYNSPLH
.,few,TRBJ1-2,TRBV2,ASAPSPRVFAYGYT
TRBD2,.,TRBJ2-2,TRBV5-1,ASSTGTSGNTGELF
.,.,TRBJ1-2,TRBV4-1,ASSQDIRGPYGYT
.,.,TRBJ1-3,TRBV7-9,ASSLVSMGTDTGNTIY
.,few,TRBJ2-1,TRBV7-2,ASSLLLLLSSYNEQF
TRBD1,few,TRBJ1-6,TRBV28,ASSLPGQGASPLH
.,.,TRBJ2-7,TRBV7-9,ASSLAGATYEQY
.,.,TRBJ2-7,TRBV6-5,ASSYSGSRAYEQY
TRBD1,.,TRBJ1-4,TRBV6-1,ASSELGTAGKLF
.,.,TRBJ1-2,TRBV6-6,ASSYPGVGAEGYT
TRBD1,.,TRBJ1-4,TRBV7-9,ASSTRQGAAEKLF
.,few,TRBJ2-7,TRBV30,AWGKGVNEQY
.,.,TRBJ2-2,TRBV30,AWSHGTGELF
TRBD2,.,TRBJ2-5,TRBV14,ASSRPASGQETQY
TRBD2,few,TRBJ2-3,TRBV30,AWSVLPGLAGVDTQY
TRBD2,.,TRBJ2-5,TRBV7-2,ASKMAAGGQETQY
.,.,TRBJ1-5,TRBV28,AGSLVGVFNQPQH
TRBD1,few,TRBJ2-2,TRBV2,ATGQGALTGELF
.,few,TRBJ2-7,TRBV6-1,ASSANTGGALYEQY
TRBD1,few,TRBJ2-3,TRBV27,ASSFQDRRTLY
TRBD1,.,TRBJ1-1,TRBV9,ASSVAGGFTEAF
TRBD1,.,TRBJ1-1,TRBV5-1,ASSSTSGTGVKNTEAF
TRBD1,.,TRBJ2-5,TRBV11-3,ASSARGYKAQY
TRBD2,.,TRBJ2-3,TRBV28,ASSFSLAGDTDTQY
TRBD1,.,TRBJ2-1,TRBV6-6,ASSPTGQVDNEQF
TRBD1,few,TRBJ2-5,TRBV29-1,SVAGQGLETQY
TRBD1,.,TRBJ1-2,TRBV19,ASIRTGGYGYT
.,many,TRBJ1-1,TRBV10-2,ASSDRDTNLEAF